A selection of T cell receptor beta chains follows, all from one sample in a study of shared clonotypes between healthy human individuals. Method: immunoSEQ multiplex PCR; TCRdb's copy keeps in-frame clones and lacks some. The data hold around 1.4 million clones, with approximately 98.5% observed a single time. Source material: naive CD4+ T cells sorted from blood. These receptors all come from a man in his thirties or forties in good health. Each CDR3 is given without its conserved first and last residue. The D gene is left open where the match is weak.

j_call d_call v_call cdr3_aa
TRBJ2-3 TRBD1 TRBV5-1 ASSLETGGIRDTQY
TRBJ2-5 NA TRBV28 ASSTTGRQETQY
TRBJ1-4 NA TRBV7-2 ASSPDGSNEKLF
TRBJ2-7 NA TRBV7-3 ASSLKEWGRKAYEQY
TRBJ1-4 NA TRBV7-9 ASSFWGESGEKLF
TRBJ2-5 NA TRBV4-3 ASSQDNAGLTTQY
TRBJ2-2 TRBD2 TRBV5-1 ASRQGLASGELF
TRBJ2-7 TRBD1 TRBV27 ASSIGTGPLEQY
TRBJ1-4 NA TRBV9 ASSVGATNEKLF
TRBJ1-5 TRBD1 TRBV2 ASKTRTGLNQPQH
TRBJ2-1 NA TRBV10-2 AASRGVDNEQF
TRBJ2-2 NA TRBV7-9 ASSPQTGRAGELF
TRBJ2-7 NA TRBV7-9 ASSATDLQQY
TRBJ1-3 NA TRBV15 ATSGTGFSTIY
TRBJ1-2 TRBD1 TRBV5-8 ASSYSRTGVIT
TRBJ1-5 NA TRBV28 ASTPGPIQPQH
TRBJ2-4 TRBD2 TRBV15 ATSSGGDLLAKNIQY
TRBJ1-4 TRBD1 TRBV11-2 ASSPGGQGHEKLF
TRBJ1-5 TRBD1 TRBV19 ASSIAPGQEGLIDQPQH
TRBJ1-2 NA TRBV4-2 ASSQESGTPSPYGYT
TRBJ1-1 TRBD1 TRBV28 ASSPNRGWDTEAF
TRBJ2-6 NA TRBV28 ASSLAGSRGANVLT
TRBJ2-3 TRBD2 TRBV4-3 ASSQDPTSGKRTDTQY
TRBJ2-7 TRBD2 TRBV14 ASSRGLAQPYEQY